These 5 T cell receptor beta chains originate from one sample sequenced in a study of blood T cell repertoires in COVID-19. TCRdb keeps only in-frame clones here, not all; method: immunoSEQ multiplex PCR. The sample lists roughly 100,000 clones, around 89% occurring once. Sequences were obtained from peripheral blood. The receptors here all came from a woman aged 60 to 75 with acute or convalescent COVID-19.

This chain connects TRBV24-1 to TRBJ1-1, with D possibly matching TRBD1 (5 bases). Germline V lookup: CDR1 KGHDR, CDR2 SFDVKD. With 10 bases removed from V and 2 bases from J, the gap between germline ends came to 19 bases. The CDR3 totals 15 residues. CDR3 nucleotides: TGTGCCACGACAGCTTCATTTCGCCAAAACACTGAAGCTTTCTTT. Translated, it gives CATTASFRQNTEAFF.

The gene calls are TRBV27 and TRBJ2-5; tentative D call: TRBD1 (5 bases). The length of the CDR3 is 14 residues. Trimming pared 5 bases from V and 5 bases from J, leaving 15 bases between. Germline V gives CDR1 MNHEY, CDR2 SMNVEV (reference sequence). The CDR3 region is CASSLKGSQETQYF. CDR3 bases: TGTGCCAGCAGTCTCAAGGGGTCTCAGGAGACCCAGTACTTC.

The V gene is TRBV5-1, the J gene TRBJ1-4; maybe TRBD1 (6 bases). Trimming cost V 6 bases and J 5 bases, with 20 bases left between them. Germline V gives CDR1 SGHRS, CDR2 YFSETQ. The CDR3 spans 16 residues. DNA for the CDR3: TGCGCCAGCAATCCGTGGGGCCGGGACACGAATGAAAAACTGTTTTTT. Translation: CASNPWGRDTNEKLFF.

The V and J genes are TRBV7-9 and TRBJ2-7; D ambiguous. The CDR3 contains 14 residues. From germline, CDR1 is SEHNR and CDR2 FQNEAQ (reference sequence). V was shortened by 8 bases and J by 0 bases, with 14 bases between the two germline ends. The CDR3: CASAAGFYSYEQYF. Here the CDR3 DNA reads TGTGCCAGCGCCGCCGGTTTTTACTCCTACGAGCAGTACTTC.

Regarding this clone: Compared with germline, one end of the junction differs, possibly owing to a read error. J is TRBJ2-5 and V is TRBV20-1; 7 bases fit TRBD1. The CDR3 sequence is 10 residues long. Germline V gene sequence: CDR1 DFQATT, CDR2 SNEGSKA (reference sequence). Here the CDR3 DNA reads TGCAGTGCTAGATCGGGACAGAGAAACTTC. Residues: CSARSGQRNF.